This T cell receptor (beta chain) was documented in a study of T-cell reconstitution after alpha-beta-depleted transplantation in children. Study observations and caveats: TCRbeta diversity was high at day 60 in some patients (a result of surviving recipient T cells and thymic progenitors).

Trimming stripped 4 bases from V and 7 bases from J, with 14 bases between. The CDR3 extends over 13 amino acids. The germline V gene encodes CDR1 SGHVS and CDR2 FNYEAQ. This clonotype was detected only a few times. The antigen remains undetermined. Molecular barcoding with unique molecular identifiers was used for the TCRbeta library. TCRdb processed the PCR reads anew with MiXCR; each CDR3 protein has one entry. The sample lists roughly 570,000 distinct CDR3 sequences; over 20% were seen once. The rearrangement uses TRBV7-6 and TRBJ2-7; D might be TRBD2 (5 bases). This clonotype was sampled from a boy in the first two years of life with Wiskott-Aldrich syndrome, due to receive a stem cell transplant. The sample consisted of PBMCs, taken before TCRalphabeta/CD19-depleted stem cell transplant. CDR3 coding DNA: TGTGCCAGCAGCTCCTTCGGACCGGGGGAGCAGTACTTC. Translation gives CASSSFGPGEQYF.